These 5 T cell receptor beta chains were sequenced from one sample in a study of blood T cell repertoires in COVID-19. Clones were sequenced by immunoSEQ multiplex PCR, and TCRdb holds only the in-frame ones, with some missing. This sample has around 160,000 clones, with approximately 91% found just once. Sequenced material: peripheral blood. Source of these receptors: a human donor in a cohort sampled during active COVID-19.

The chain combines TRBV4-1 with TRBJ1-2, with no clear D. V shed 1 base and J shed 3 bases, with 12 bases lying between them. Germline lookup yields CDR1 MGHRA and CDR2 YSYEKL. This CDR3 has 15 amino acids. The CDR3, as DNA: TGCGCCAGCAGCCAAGTCGACACAGCACACTATGGCTACACCTTC. Its protein is CASSQVDTAHYGYTF.

The rearrangement links TRBV23-1 to TRBJ2-1; 14 bases map to TRBD2. TRBV23-1 is treated as an ORF (open reading frame) with a function not yet certain. The V segment lost 0 bases and the J segment 7 bases; nucleotides outside the gene matches: 8. The CDR3 sequence is 18 residues long. CDR3 loop: CASSQSEGLAGEWNEQFF. In DNA form, the CDR3 reads TGCGCCAGCAGTCAATCGGAGGGACTAGCGGGAGAGTGGAATGAGCAGTTCTTC.

This clone was seen only once. CDR3 nucleotides: TGTGCCAGCAGTTACGAGGAGGATGTGGGCTACACCTTC. Translation: CASSYEEDVGYTF. The chain combines TRBV6-5 with TRBJ1-2; D remains unclear. This CDR3 has 13 amino acids. Germline V gene sequence: CDR1 MNHEY, CDR2 SVGAGI. The V end lost 2 bases, the J end lost 8 bases, and 12 bases lay between the germline ends.

The V and J genes are TRBV11-2 and TRBJ2-2; maybe TRBD1 (6 bases). The CDR3 has 13 amino acids. Trimming stripped 5 bases from V and 5 bases from J, with 9 bases between. The germline V gene has CDR1 SGHAT and CDR2 FQNNGV. The DNA for the CDR3 is TGTGCCAGCAGCGCAACAGGGACCGGGGAGCTGTTTTTT. It specifies CASSATGTGELFF.

This sequence joins TRBV19 and TRBJ2-3, with 12 bases that match TRBD1. CDR3 length: 17 residues. Germline trimming cut 9 bases from V and 0 bases from J; bases unmatched to any gene: 10. Germline assignment: CDR1 LNHDA and CDR2 SQIVND (reference sequence). The CDR3 DNA reads as TGTGCCAGCTCCGGGACAGGGGGCATAATAAGCACAGATACGCAGTATTTT. Its protein product is CASSGTGGIISTDTQYF.